Below are 26 T cell receptor beta chains sequenced from a single sample in a study of T cell changes during pregnancy in multiple sclerosis. Data came from immunoSEQ multiplex PCR; TCRdb stores just in-frame clones and leaves some out. The sample has 45,000 or so clones, 85% to 95% seen once. The material was CD8+ T cells from peripheral blood mononuclear cells, obtained in the second trimester of pregnancy. The receptor set was obtained from a female donor with multiple sclerosis, enrolled in a pregnancy study.

V usage is TRBV6-4 and J usage is TRBJ2-1; 12 bases are a match to TRBD2. With V trimmed by 3 bases and J by 3 bases, 0 bases remained unmatched. The V gene's germline CDR1 is MRHNA and CDR2 SNTAGT. The CDR3 covers 15 residues. The CDR3 here is CASSETSGGYNEQFF. The CDR3 DNA follows: TGTGCCAGCAGTGAGACTAGCGGGGGCTACAATGAGCAGTTCTTC.

The chain couples TRBV4-3 to TRBJ1-3; D may be TRBD1 (5 bases). Germline lookup yields CDR1 LGHNA and CDR2 YSLEER. This CDR3 comprises 16 residues. V was clipped by 0 bases and J by 2 bases, with 11 bases between them. This CDR3 reads CASSQDFSGPGNTIYF. CDR3 sequence (DNA): TGCGCCAGCAGCCAAGATTTCTCAGGGCCTGGAAACACCATATATTTT.

The chain couples TRBV4-3 to TRBJ2-2; maybe TRBD1 (7 bases). This CDR3 has 15 amino acids. The V gene lost 0 bases and the J gene lost 8 bases, with 13 bases spanning the gap. In germline, CDR1 is LGHNA, CDR2 YSLEER. The CDR3 here is CASSQEARGTGELFF. The CDR3 DNA is TGCGCCAGCAGCCAAGAAGCCAGGGGGACTGGGGAGCTGTTTTTT.

This clone was recorded once. This chain connects TRBV15 to TRBJ1-1; D is unclear. CDR3 length equals 13 residues. Germline V lookup: CDR1 LNHNV, CDR2 YYDKDF (reference sequence). V was clipped by 0 bases and J by 8 bases, with 10 bases between them. Here the CDR3 DNA reads TGTGCCACCAGCAGAGAGAGGTCAAGCGAAGCTTTCTTT. It encodes CATSRERSSEAFF. The full variable domain, rest sourced from reference TRBV15 and TRBJ1-1, is DAMVIQNPRYQVTQFGKPVTLSCSQTLNHNVMYWYQQKSSQAPKLLFHYYDKDFNNEADTPDNFQSRRPNTSFCFLDIRSPGLGDTAMYLCATSRERSSEAFFGQGTRLTVV.

There are a few counts of this clone. The chain employs TRBV2 and TRBJ1-1, with D hard to call. The CDR3 sequence is 13 residues long. Trimming removed 4 bases at V and 0 bases at J, with 6 bases between. Per germline, CDR1 SNHLY and CDR2 FYNNEI. The CDR3 here is CASSAGLNTEAFF. The CDR3 coding sequence is TGTGCCAGCAGTGCGGGTCTGAACACTGAAGCTTTCTTT.

The J gene is TRBJ2-7, the V gene TRBV15; D remains ambiguous. V shed 0 bases and J shed 5 bases, with 5 bases lying between them. The CDR3 contains 12 residues. CDR1 LNHNV and CDR2 YYDKDF come from the germline V gene (reference sequence). CDR3 residues: CATSREPDEQYF. The CDR3 bases are TGTGCCACCAGCAGAGAGCCGGACGAGCAGTACTTC.

V usage is TRBV7-9 and J usage is TRBJ2-7; D is unresolved. CDR1 is SEHNR, CDR2 FQNEAQ, per germline (reference sequence). V gave up 5 bases and J gave up 0 bases, with 14 bases separating them. The CDR3 runs 15 residues. The CDR3 bases are TGTGCCAGCAGCCATCCCGTCTTGAGCTCCTACGAGCAGTACTTC. This encodes CASSHPVLSSYEQYF.

The CDR3 is CASSVTGGLGEKLFF. The CDR3 bases are TGTGCCAGCAGCGTCACAGGGGGCTTAGGGGAAAAACTGTTTTTT. The chain couples TRBV9 to TRBJ1-4, with 9 bases matching TRBD1. CDR3 length: 15 residues. Germline V gives CDR1 SGDLS, CDR2 YYNGEE. V lost 2 bases to trimming and J lost 8 bases; unmatched junction nucleotides: 7.

Note on this clone: The junction and the germline gene differ at one end; a read error may be behind it. CDR3 sequence (DNA): TGTGCCATCAGTGCGTCGACGGGGACTAGCGGGGTCTACGAGCAGTACTTC. Residues: CAISASTGTSGVYEQYF. The V and J genes are TRBV6-1 and TRBJ2-7; 13 bases align to TRBD2. The CDR3 extends over 17 amino acids. Germline V CDR1 and CDR2: MNHNS, SASEGT.

The chain is built from TRBV5-8 and TRBJ2-2; D is perhaps TRBD1 (6 bases). This CDR3 has 16 residues. The V end was cut by 1 base, the J end by 3 bases, with 13 bases between. The germline V gene encodes CDR1 SGHTS and CDR2 YDEGEE. The CDR3 coding sequence is TGTGCCAGCAGCTTGTTGGGCAAGGGGGACACCGGGGAGCTGTTTTTT. Its protein product is CASSLLGKGDTGELFF.

The V and J genes are TRBV7-9 and TRBJ1-2; the D is unclear. The CDR3 covers 12 residues. Germline-derived CDR1 and CDR2 are SEHNR and FQNEAQ (reference sequence). V lost 1 base, J lost 8 bases, and 8 bases lay in between. The DNA for the CDR3 is TGTGCCAGCAGCTTAGAGAGGAGCGGCTACACCTTC. This encodes CASSLERSGYTF.

The V call is TRBV7-6, the J call TRBJ1-1, with TRBD1 identical over 8 bases. In germline, CDR1 is SGHVS, CDR2 FNYEAQ. There are 15 residues in the CDR3. V was pared by 5 bases and J by 2 bases, with 7 bases of the junction left unmatched. CDR3 nucleotide sequence: TGTGCCAGCAGCCCGAGACAGGGGAGAAACACTGAAGCTTTCTTT. Protein product: CASSPRQGRNTEAFF.

The chain recombines TRBV4-1 with TRBJ2-7; 9 bases map to TRBD2. This CDR3 has 14 residues. The junction had 4 bases not matched to a gene; V was cut back by 4 bases and J by 3 bases. Looked up from germline, CDR1 is MGHRA and CDR2 is YSYEKL. The CDR3 spells CASSPLTSGYEQYF. In DNA form, the CDR3 reads TGCGCCAGCAGCCCCCTGACTAGCGGCTACGAGCAGTACTTC.

The chain is built from TRBV7-2 and TRBJ1-5; D may be TRBD1 (6 bases). CDR1 SGHTA and CDR2 FQGNSA come from the germline V gene. V was clipped by 4 bases and J by 4 bases, with 14 bases between them. This CDR3 has 15 residues. The DNA for the CDR3 is TGTGCCAGCAGCTCTACAGGGTGGGGGAATCAGCCCCAGCATTTT. Protein: CASSSTGWGNQPQHF.

This clone was detected once. This chain uses TRBV13 with TRBJ2-7; 9 bases map to TRBD1. Germline CDR1 reads PRHDT; CDR2 reads FYEKMQ (reference sequence). CDR3 length: 13 amino acids. After removal of 4 bases from V and 4 bases from J, the junction contained 2 bases not matched to a gene. CDR3 region: CASSSGQGYEQYF. DNA of the CDR3: TGTGCCAGCAGCTCGGGACAGGGTTACGAGCAGTACTTC. Full variable domain (outside the CDR3, taken from reference TRBV13 and TRBJ2-7): AAGVIQSPRHLIKEKRETATLKCYPIPRHDTVYWYQQGPGQDPQFLISFYEKMQSDKGSIPDRFSAQQFSDYHSELNMSSLELGDSALYFCASSSGQGYEQYFGPGTRLTVT.

The chain uses TRBV2 and TRBJ2-2, with 10 nucleotides matching TRBD1. J was trimmed by 6 bases and V by 4 bases; bases with no gene match: 11. This CDR3 contains 17 residues. From germline, CDR1 is SNHLY and CDR2 FYNNEI. The CDR3 DNA follows: TGTGCCAGCAGTGCGGACAGGGGGAATATATGGGCCGGGGAGCTGTTTTTT. This translates into CASSADRGNIWAGELFF.

The chain recombines TRBV5-5 with TRBJ2-7; 11 nucleotides align to TRBD2. Looked up from germline, CDR1 is SGHKS and CDR2 is YYEKEE (reference sequence). The CDR3 covers 17 residues. V was clipped by 0 bases and J by 4 bases; unmatched bases: 9. CDR3 in DNA: TGTGCCAGCAGCTTGGGGTATCTAGCGGGGGGCCAATACGAGCAGTACTTC. It yields the protein CASSLGYLAGGQYEQYF.

The sample holds one count of this clone. This sequence joins TRBV6-1 and TRBJ1-3; D is ambiguous. The CDR3 totals 17 residues. Trimming shortened V by 1 base and J by 0 bases, and 13 bases separated the two germline ends. Germline V CDR1 and CDR2: MNHNS, SASEGT. CDR3 DNA sequence: TGTGCCAGCAGTGAAGACCCAGTTCCTAGCTCTGGAAACACCATATATTTT. It encodes CASSEDPVPSSGNTIYF.

The rearrangement links TRBV5-6 to TRBJ1-2, with D perhaps TRBD1 (5 bases). Trimming took off 3 bases at V and 8 bases at J, with 14 bases between the two ends. Germline assignment: CDR1 SGHDT and CDR2 YYEEEE. CDR3 length: 13 amino acids. CDR3 sequence reads: CASSSGTIWGYTF. Here the CDR3 DNA reads TGTGCCAGCAGCTCCGGGACTATCTGGGGCTACACCTTC.

The count of this clone is one. The sample holds other DNA sequences that translate to the same CDR3. The rearrangement joins TRBV4-3 to TRBJ2-1; 8 bases map to TRBD2. This CDR3 has 16 amino acids. Per germline, CDR1 LGHNA and CDR2 YSLEER. V lost 0 bases and J lost 2; bases outside the gene matches: 3. DNA for the CDR3: TGCGCCAGCAGCCAAGAGGGCGGGGGGACCTACAATGAGCAGTTCTTC. This encodes CASSQEGGGTYNEQFF.

The chain employs TRBV4-3 and TRBJ1-4, with D possibly TRBD1 on 6 matching bases. This CDR3 spans 17 amino acids. V was shortened by 1 base and J by 4 bases, with 16 bases between the two germline ends. Per the germline V gene, CDR1 is LGHNA and CDR2 is YSLEER. The CDR3: CASSQAPTGWGNEKLFF. CDR3 nucleotide sequence: TGCGCCAGCAGCCAAGCTCCCACAGGGTGGGGTAATGAAAAACTGTTTTTT.

In the case of this clone: Mismatch with germline at one junction end may stem from a read error. The DNA of the CDR3 is TGTGCCAGCACTTACCCAGGGGGTGGTGAAGCTTTCTTT. Amino acid sequence: CASTYPGGGEAFF. The V gene is TRBV6-6, the J gene TRBJ1-1; the match to TRBD1 covers 7 bases. The CDR3 has 13 amino acids. The germline gives CDR1 MNHNY, CDR2 SVGAGI (reference sequence).

V usage is TRBV7-9 and J usage is TRBJ2-1, with 12 positions matching TRBD1. Looked up from germline, CDR1 is SEHNR and CDR2 is FQNEAQ (reference sequence). The CDR3 spans 16 residues. V lost 5 bases and J lost 7; bases outside the gene matches: 9. CDR3 loop: CASSLGAGQGANEQFF. In nucleotides, the CDR3 is TGTGCCAGCAGCCTGGGGGCGGGACAGGGGGCTAATGAGCAGTTCTTC.

The chain carries TRBV19 and TRBJ1-2; 7 bases are a match to TRBD1. The V gene end was trimmed by 1 base and the J gene end by 10 bases; junction bases not matched to a gene: 3. CDR1 is LNHDA, CDR2 SQIVND, per germline (reference sequence). There are 12 residues in the CDR3. The CDR3 nucleotides read TGTGCCAGTAGTATAGGGACAGGAGACTACACCTTC. Translating it yields CASSIGTGDYTF.

The chain recombines TRBV7-9 with TRBJ1-6, with TRBD1 matching over 7 bases. The CDR3 has 14 amino acids. CDR1 and CDR2 from the germline V gene are SEHNR and FQNEAQ (reference sequence). Trimming removed 5 bases from V and 4 bases from J; junction bases left unmatched: 2. CDR3 protein: CASSRDSYNSPLHF. The CDR3 DNA sequence: TGTGCCAGCAGCCGGGACAGTTATAATTCACCCCTCCACTTT.

Only a few counts were recorded for this clone. The J gene is TRBJ2-7, the V gene TRBV6-1; TRBD2 matches at 10 bases. The germline V gene has CDR1 MNHNS and CDR2 SASEGT. The CDR3 has 14 amino acids. Germline trimming cut 2 bases from V and 4 bases from J; bases unmatched to any gene: 2. In DNA, the CDR3 is TGTGCCAGCAGTGAAATAGCGGGGGGTTACGAGCAGTACTTC. It yields the protein CASSEIAGGYEQYF.